This T cell receptor (beta chain) derives from a study of long-term antiretroviral therapy in people with HIV. Germline-derived CDR1 and CDR2 are MDHEN and SYDVKM. The CDR3 totals 15 residues. This clone is a singleton in its sample. One junction end does not reproduce the germline sequence, and a read error may be involved. Every single participant having HIV got treatment inside the United States. At survey level, the immunoSEQ assay was run in its v3.0 version. A target of roughly 40,000-55,000 T-cell genomes per sample was set for sequencing. Assay: immunoSEQ multiplex PCR; the TCRdb copy retains only in-frame clones and omits some. Of about 20,000 clones listed, roughly 88% are singletons.

The specimen comprised unsorted PBMCs, sampled 1.2 years after starting antiretroviral therapy. This sequence joins TRBV28 and TRBJ2-7; possibly TRBD2 for D (6 bases). This TCR derives from a woman aged 35 to 49 with HIV. The CDR3 is CASSSPAGPQGRLNF. Written as DNA, the CDR3 is TGTGCCAGCAGTTCCCCCGCGGGGCCGCAGGGCCGGTTGAACTTC.